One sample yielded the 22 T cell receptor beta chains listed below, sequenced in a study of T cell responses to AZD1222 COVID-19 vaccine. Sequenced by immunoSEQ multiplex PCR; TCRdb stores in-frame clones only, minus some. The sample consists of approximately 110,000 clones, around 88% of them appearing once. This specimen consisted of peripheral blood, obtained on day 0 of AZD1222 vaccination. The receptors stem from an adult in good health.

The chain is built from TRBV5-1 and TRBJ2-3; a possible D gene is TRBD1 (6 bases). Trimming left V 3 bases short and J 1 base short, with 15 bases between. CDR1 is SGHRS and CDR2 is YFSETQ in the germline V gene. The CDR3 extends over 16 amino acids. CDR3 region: CASSWTTGTGTDTQYF. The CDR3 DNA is TGCGCCAGCAGCTGGACGACAGGCACCGGCACAGATACGCAGTATTTT. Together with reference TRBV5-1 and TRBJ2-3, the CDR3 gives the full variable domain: KAGVTQTPRYLIKTRGQQVTLSCSPISGHRSVSWYQQTPGQGLQFLFEYFSETQRNKGNFPGRFSGRQFSNSRSEMNVSTLELGDSALYLCASSWTTGTGTDTQYFGPGTRLTVL.

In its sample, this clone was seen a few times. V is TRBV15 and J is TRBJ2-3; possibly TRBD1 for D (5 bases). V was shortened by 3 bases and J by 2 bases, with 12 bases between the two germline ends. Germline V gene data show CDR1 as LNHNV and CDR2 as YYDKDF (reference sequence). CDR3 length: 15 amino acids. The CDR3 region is CATSSTGIPTDTQYF. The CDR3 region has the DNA TGTGCCACCAGCAGCACAGGAATTCCCACAGATACGCAGTATTTT.

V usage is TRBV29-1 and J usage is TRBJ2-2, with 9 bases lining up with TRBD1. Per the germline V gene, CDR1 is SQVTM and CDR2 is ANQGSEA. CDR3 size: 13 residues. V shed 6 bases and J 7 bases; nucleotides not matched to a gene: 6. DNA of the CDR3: TGCAGCGTGACACAGGGGGCGGGCGGGGAGCTGTTTTTT. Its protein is CSVTQGAGGELFF.

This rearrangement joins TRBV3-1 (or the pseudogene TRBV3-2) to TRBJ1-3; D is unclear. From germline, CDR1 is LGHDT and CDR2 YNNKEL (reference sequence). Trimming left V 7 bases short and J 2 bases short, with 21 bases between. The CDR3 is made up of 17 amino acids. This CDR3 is CASIIKIREFPGNTIYF. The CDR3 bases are TGTGCCAGCATCATCAAAATAAGGGAGTTCCCTGGAAACACCATATATTTT.

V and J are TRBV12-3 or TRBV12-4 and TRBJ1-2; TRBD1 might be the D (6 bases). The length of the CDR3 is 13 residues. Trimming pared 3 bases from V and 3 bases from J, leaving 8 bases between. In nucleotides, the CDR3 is TGTGCCAGCAGTTTTAGGACAGACTATGGCTACACCTTC. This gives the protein CASSFRTDYGYTF.

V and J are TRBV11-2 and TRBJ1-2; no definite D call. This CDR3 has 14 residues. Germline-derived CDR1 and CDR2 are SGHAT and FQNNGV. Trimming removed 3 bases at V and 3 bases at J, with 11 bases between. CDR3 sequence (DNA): TGTGCCAGCAGCTTCGGTCCGAACGACTATGGCTACACCTTC. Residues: CASSFGPNDYGYTF.

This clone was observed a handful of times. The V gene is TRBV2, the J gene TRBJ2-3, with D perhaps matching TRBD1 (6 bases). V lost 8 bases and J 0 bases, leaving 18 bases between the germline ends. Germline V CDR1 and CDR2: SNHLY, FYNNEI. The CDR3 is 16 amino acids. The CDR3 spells CASAQGQSPSTDTQYF. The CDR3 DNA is TGTGCCAGCGCGCAGGGGCAGAGTCCTAGCACAGATACGCAGTATTTT.

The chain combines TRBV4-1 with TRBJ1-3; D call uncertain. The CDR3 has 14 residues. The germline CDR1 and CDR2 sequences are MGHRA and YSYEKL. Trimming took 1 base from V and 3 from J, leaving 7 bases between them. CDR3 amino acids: CASSQARLGNTIYF. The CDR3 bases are TGCGCCAGCAGCCAAGCACGACTTGGAAACACCATATATTTT.

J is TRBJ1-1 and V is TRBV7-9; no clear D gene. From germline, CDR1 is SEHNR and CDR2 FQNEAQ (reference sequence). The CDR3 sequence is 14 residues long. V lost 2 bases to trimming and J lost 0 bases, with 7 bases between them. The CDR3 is CASSLMEMNTEAFF. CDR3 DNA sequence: TGTGCCAGCAGCTTAATGGAAATGAACACTGAAGCTTTCTTT.

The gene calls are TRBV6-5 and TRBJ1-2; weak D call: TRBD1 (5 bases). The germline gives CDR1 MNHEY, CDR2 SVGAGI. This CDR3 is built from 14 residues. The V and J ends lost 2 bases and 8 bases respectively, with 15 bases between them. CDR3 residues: CASSYRRVDLGYTF. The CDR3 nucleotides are TGTGCCAGCAGTTACCGCAGGGTGGATCTCGGCTACACCTTC.

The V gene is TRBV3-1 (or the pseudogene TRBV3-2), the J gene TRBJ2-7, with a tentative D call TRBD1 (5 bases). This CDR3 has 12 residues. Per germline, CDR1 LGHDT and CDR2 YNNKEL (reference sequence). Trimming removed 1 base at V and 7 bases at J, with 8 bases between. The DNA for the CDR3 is TGTGCCAGCAGCCAAGTAAAGGGGGAGCAGTACTTC. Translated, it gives CASSQVKGEQYF.

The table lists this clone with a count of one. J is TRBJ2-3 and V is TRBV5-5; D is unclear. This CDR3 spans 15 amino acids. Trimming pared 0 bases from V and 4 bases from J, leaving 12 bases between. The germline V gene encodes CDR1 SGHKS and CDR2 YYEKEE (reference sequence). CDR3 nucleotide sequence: TGTGCCAGCAGCTTGGGGTTCTCGGGCCCAGATACGCAGTATTTT. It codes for CASSLGFSGPDTQYF.

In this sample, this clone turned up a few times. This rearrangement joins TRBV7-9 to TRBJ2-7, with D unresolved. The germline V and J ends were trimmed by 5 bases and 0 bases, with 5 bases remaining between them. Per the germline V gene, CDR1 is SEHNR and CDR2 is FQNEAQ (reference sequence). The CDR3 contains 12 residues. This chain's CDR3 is CASSAGSYEQYF. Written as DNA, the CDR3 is TGTGCCAGCAGCGCCGGCTCCTACGAGCAGTACTTC.

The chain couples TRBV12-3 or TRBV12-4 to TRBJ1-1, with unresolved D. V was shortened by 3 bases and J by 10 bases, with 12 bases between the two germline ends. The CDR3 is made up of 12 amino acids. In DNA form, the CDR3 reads TGTGCCAGCAGTTTTGGGCTGGGTGCAGCTTTCTTT. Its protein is CASSFGLGAAFF.

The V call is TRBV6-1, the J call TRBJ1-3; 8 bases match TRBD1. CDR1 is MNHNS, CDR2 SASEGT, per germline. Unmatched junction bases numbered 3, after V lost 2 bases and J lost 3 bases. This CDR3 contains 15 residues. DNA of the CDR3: TGTGCCAGCAGTGAAATAGGACAGGGTGGAAACACCATATATTTT. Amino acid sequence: CASSEIGQGGNTIYF.

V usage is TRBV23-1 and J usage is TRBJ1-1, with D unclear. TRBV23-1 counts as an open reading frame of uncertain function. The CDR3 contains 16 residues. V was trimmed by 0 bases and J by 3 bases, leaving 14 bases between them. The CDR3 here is CASSQSGLPLDTEAFF. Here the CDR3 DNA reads TGCGCCAGCAGTCAATCGGGTCTTCCTCTGGACACTGAAGCTTTCTTT.

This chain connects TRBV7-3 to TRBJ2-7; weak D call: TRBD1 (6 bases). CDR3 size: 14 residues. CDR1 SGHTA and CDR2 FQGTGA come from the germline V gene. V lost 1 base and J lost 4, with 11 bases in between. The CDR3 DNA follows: TGTGCCAGCAGCTTAAAGTCAGGGGCGTACGAGCAGTACTTC. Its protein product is CASSLKSGAYEQYF.

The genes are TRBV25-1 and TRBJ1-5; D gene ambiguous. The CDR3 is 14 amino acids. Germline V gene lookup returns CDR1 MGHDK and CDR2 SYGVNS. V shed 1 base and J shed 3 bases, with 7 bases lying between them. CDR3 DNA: TGTGCCAGCAGTGAATCAGGCTTCAATCAGCCCCAGCATTTT. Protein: CASSESGFNQPQHF. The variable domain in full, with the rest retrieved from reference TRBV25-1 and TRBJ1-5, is EADIYQTPRYLVIGTGKKITLECSQTMGHDKMYWYQQDPGMELHLIHYSYGVNSTEKGDLSSESTVSRIRTEHFPLTLESARPSHTSQYLCASSESGFNQPQHFGDGTRLSIL.

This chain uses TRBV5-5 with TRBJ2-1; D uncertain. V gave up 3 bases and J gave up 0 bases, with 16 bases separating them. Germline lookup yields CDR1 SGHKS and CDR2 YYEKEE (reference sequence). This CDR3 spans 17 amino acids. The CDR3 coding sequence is TGTGCCAGCAGCTCGCTAATTGGGCAGAGCTCCTACAATGAGCAGTTCTTC. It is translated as CASSSLIGQSSYNEQFF.

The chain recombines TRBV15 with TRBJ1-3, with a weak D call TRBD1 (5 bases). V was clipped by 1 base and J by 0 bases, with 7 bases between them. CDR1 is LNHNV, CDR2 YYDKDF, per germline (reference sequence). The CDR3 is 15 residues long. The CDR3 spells CATSRGQNSGNTIYF. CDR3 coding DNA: TGTGCCACCAGCAGAGGACAGAACTCTGGAAACACCATATATTTT.

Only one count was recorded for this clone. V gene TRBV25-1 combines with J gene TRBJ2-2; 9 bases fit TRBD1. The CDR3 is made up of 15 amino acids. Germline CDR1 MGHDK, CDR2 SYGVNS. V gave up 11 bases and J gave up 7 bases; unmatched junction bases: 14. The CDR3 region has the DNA TGTGCCGCCCAAAACTCACAGGGGGCAAACGGGGAGCTGTTTTTT. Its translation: CAAQNSQGANGELFF.

The CDR3 region has the DNA TGTGCCAGCAGTCCCCGGGAGGGGCGGTCCACTGAAGCTTTCTTT. Amino acid sequence: CASSPREGRSTEAFF. V gene TRBV27 combines with J gene TRBJ1-1; tentatively, D is TRBD1 (5 bases). The CDR3 loop spans 15 amino acids. Germline loops: CDR1 MNHEY, CDR2 SMNVEV (reference sequence). The V gene lost 5 bases and the J gene lost 4 bases, with 17 bases spanning the gap.